The clone carrying this T cell receptor (beta chain) has just a few counts. No antigen is known for it. The data originate from a study of T-cell memory formation after mild COVID-19. Study-level points and caveats: Clones that shrank (day 15 to 85) were balanced CD4/CD8, whereas later expanders leaned CD4+. Several responding clones turned up in pre-infection memory, indicating that cross-reactive memory may have taken part.

Constant-segment primers were used for 5'RACE, and the resulting TCR alpha and TCR beta cDNA libraries carried sample barcodes and UMIs. In TCRdb, the 5' RACE reads were re-called with MiXCR into one record per CDR3 protein. The sample has roughly 340,000 distinct CDR3 sequences; 20% to 25% are singletons. Per the germline V gene, CDR1 is SGHTA and CDR2 is FQGNSA. The CDR3 is 15 amino acids. V lost 1 base to trimming and J lost 5 bases, with 14 bases between them. The V and J genes are TRBV7-2 and TRBJ1-2; perhaps TRBD1 as D (5 bases). The sample taken for sequencing was PBMCs or a T cell subset sorted from them (not recorded which). This receptor was obtained from a young man who had mild COVID-19 (a few samples of this study predate the infection). Cell type and time point are not known. CDR3 sequence: CASSLGAGPEYGYTF. CDR3 DNA: TGTGCCAGCAGCTTAGGAGCAGGGCCGGAATATGGCTACACCTTC.